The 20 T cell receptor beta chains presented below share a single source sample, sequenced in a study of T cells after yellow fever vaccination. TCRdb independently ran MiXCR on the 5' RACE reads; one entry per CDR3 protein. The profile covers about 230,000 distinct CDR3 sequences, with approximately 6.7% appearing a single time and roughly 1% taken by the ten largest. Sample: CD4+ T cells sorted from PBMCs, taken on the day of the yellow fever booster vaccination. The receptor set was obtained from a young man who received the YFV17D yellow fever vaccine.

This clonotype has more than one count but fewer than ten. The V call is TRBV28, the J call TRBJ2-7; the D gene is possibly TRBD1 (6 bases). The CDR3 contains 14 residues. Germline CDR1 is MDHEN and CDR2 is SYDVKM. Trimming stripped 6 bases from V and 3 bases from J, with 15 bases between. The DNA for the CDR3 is TGTGCCAGCAGATCCGGGACACTAAACTACGAGCAGTACTTC. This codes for CASRSGTLNYEQYF.

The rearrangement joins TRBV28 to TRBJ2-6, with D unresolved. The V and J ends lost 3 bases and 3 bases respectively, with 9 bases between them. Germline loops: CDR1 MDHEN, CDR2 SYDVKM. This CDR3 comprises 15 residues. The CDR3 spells CASSLSGGGANVLTF. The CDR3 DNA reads TGTGCCAGCAGTTTGTCTGGTGGTGGGGCCAACGTCCTGACTTTC. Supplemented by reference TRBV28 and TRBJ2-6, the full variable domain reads DVKVTQSSRYLVKRTGEKVFLECVQDMDHENMFWYRQDPGLGLRLIYFSYDVKMKEKGDIPEGYSVSREKKERFSLILESASTNQTSMYLCASSLSGGGANVLTFGAGSRLTVL.

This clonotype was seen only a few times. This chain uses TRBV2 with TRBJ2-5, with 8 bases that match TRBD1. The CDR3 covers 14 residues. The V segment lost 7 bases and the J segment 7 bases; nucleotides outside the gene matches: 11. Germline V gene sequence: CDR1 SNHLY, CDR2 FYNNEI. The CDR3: CASMSGTGPGTQYF. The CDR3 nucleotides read TGTGCCAGCATGTCCGGGACAGGCCCGGGGACCCAGTACTTC. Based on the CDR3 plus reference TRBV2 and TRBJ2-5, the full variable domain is EPEVTQTPSHQVTQMGQEVILRCVPISNHLYFYWYRQILGQKVEFLVSFYNNEISEKSEIFDDQFSVERPDGSNFTLKIRSTKLEDSAMYFCASMSGTGPGTQYFGPGTRLLVL.

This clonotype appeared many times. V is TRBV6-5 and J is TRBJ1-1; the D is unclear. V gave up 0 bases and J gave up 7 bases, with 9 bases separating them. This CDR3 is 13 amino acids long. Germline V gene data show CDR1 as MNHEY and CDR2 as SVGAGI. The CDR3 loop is CASSYSRGFEAFF. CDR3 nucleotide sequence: TGTGCCAGCAGTTACTCACGGGGATTTGAAGCTTTCTTT.

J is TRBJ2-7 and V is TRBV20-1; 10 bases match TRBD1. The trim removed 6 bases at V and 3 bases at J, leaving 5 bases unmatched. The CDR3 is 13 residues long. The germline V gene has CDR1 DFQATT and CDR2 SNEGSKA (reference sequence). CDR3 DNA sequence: TGCAGTGCCCTCGGACAGGGGGTCTACGAGCAGTACTTC. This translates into CSALGQGVYEQYF.

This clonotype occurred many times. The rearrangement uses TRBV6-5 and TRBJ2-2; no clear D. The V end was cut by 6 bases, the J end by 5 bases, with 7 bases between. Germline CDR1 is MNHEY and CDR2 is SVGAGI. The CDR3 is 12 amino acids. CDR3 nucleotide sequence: TGTGCCAGCAGATCCAGAACCGGGGAGCTGTTTTTT. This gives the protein CASRSRTGELFF.

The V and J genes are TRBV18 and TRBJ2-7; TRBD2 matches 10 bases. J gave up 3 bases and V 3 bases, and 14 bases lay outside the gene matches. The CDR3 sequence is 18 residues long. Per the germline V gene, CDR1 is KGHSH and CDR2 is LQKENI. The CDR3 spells CASSPVFTPRTSGYEQYF. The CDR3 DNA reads TGTGCCAGCTCACCTGTCTTTACTCCCCGGACTAGCGGCTACGAGCAGTACTTC.

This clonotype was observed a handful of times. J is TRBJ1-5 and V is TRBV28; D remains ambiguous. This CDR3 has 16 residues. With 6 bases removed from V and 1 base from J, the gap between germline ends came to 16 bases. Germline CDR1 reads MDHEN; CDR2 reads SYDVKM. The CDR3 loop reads CASRTGARVSNQPQHF. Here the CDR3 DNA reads TGTGCCAGCAGAACCGGAGCCCGGGTGAGCAATCAGCCCCAGCATTTT.

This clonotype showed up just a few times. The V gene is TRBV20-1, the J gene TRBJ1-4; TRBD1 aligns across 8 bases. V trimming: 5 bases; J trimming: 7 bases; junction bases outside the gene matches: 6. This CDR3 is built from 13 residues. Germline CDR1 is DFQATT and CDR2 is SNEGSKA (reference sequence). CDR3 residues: CSAVPDRGEKLFF. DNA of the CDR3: TGCAGTGCTGTCCCCGACAGGGGTGAAAAACTGTTTTTT.

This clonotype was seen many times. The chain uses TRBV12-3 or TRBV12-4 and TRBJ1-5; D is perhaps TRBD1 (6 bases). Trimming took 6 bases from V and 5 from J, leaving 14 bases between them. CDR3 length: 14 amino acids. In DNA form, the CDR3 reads TGTGCCAGCAGCGCGGGGGGGGGCCATCAGCCCCAGCATTTT. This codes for CASSAGGGHQPQHF.

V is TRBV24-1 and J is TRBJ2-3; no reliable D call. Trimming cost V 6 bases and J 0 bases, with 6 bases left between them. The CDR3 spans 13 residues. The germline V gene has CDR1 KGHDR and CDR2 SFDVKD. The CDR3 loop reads CATSPGSTDTQYF. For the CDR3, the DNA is TGTGCCACCAGTCCTGGGAGCACAGATACGCAGTATTTT.

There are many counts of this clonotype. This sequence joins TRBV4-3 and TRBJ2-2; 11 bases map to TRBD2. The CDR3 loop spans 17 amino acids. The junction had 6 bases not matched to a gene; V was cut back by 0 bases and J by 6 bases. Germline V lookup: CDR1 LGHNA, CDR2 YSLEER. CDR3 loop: CASSQETLAGVAGELFF. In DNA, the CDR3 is TGCGCCAGCAGCCAAGAAACACTAGCGGGAGTGGCCGGGGAGCTGTTTTTT.

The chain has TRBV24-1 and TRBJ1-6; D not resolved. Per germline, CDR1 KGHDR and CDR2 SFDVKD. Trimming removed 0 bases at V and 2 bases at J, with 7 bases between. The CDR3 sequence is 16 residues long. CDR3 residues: CATSDLAHTYNSPLHF. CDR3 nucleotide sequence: TGTGCCACCAGTGATTTGGCTCATACCTATAATTCACCCCTCCACTTT.

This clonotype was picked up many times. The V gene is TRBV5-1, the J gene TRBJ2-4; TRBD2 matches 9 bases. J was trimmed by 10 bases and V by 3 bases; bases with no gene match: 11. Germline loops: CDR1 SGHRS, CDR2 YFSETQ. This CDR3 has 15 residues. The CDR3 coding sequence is TGCGCCAGCAGCTCCGAACTAGCGGGCCCAGGAATTCAGTACTTC. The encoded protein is CASSSELAGPGIQYF.

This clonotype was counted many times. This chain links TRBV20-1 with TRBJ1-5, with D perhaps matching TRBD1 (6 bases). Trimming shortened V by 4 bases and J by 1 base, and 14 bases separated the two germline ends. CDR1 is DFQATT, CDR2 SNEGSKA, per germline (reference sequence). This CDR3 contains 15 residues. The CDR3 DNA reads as TGCAGTGCTACCCCCGGGGGCACCAGCAATCAGCCCCAGCATTTT. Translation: CSATPGGTSNQPQHF.

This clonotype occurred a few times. CDR3 loop: CSARQGETQYF. The CDR3 nucleotides are TGCAGCGCCCGACAGGGGGAGACCCAGTACTTC. The rearrangement uses TRBV29-1 and TRBJ2-5; 8 nucleotides line up with TRBD1. With V trimmed by 7 bases and J by 5 bases, 3 bases remained unmatched. Germline loops: CDR1 SQVTM, CDR2 ANQGSEA. The CDR3 has 11 amino acids. The full variable domain, with the rest looked up from reference TRBV29-1 and TRBJ2-5, is SAVISQKPSRDICQRGTSLTIQCQVDSQVTMMFWYRQQPGQSLTLIATANQGSEATYESGFVIDKFPISRPNLTFSTLTVSNMSPEDSSIYLCSARQGETQYFGPGTRLLVL.

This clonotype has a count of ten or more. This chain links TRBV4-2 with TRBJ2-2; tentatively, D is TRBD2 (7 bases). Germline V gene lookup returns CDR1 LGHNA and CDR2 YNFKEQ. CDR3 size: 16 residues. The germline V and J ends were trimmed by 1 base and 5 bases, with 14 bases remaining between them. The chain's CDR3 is CASSQAAGEGTGELFF. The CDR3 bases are TGTGCCAGCAGCCAAGCGGCAGGGGAGGGGACCGGGGAGCTGTTTTTT.

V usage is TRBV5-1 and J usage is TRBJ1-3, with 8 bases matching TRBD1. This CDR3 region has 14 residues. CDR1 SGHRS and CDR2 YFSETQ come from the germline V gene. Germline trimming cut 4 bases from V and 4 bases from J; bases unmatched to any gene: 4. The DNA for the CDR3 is TGCGCCAGCAGCGCCGGGACAGGAGGAAACACCATATATTTT. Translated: CASSAGTGGNTIYF.

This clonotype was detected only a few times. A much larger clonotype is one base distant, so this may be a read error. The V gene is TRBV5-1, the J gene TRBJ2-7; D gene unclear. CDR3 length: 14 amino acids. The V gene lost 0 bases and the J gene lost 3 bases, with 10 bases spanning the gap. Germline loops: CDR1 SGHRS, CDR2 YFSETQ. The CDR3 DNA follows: TGCGCCAGCAGCTTGGCCGGGCAGATCTACGAGCAGTACTTC. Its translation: CASSLAGQIYEQYF.

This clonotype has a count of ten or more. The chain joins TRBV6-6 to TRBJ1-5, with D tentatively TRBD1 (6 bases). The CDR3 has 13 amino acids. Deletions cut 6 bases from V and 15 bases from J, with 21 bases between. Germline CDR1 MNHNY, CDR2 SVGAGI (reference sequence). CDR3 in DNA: TGTGCCAGCAGCCGGGACACCTACTCTAGGTGGCATTTT. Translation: CASSRDTYSRWHF.